Below are 2 T cell receptor beta chains sequenced from a single sample in a study of blood T cell repertoires in COVID-19. Sequencing was performed with immunoSEQ multiplex PCR; in TCRdb, only in-frame clones are kept and a portion is missing. This table holds 100,000 to 120,000 clones, 70% to 80% found once. The sequencing input was peripheral blood. The origin of the receptors is a woman aged 60 to 75 with acute or convalescent COVID-19.

The CDR3 loop reads CASSYFRSPGVRYEQYF. The CDR3 DNA follows: TGTGCCAGCAGCTACTTCCGCAGCCCCGGAGTCAGATACGAGCAGTACTTC. V is TRBV7-9 and J is TRBJ2-7, with no clear D. This CDR3 contains 17 residues. V lost 4 bases to trimming and J lost 4 bases, with 23 bases between them. Germline-derived CDR1 and CDR2 are SEHNR and FQNEAQ (reference sequence).

The rearrangement links TRBV7-2 to TRBJ1-1; perhaps TRBD1 as D (5 bases). The V gene lost 4 bases and the J gene lost 4 bases, with 16 bases spanning the gap. The CDR3 is made up of 15 amino acids. Germline CDR1 SGHTA, CDR2 FQGNSA. CDR3 in DNA: TGTGCCAGCAGCTCACTACGGGGGTCGGGCACTGAAGCTTTCTTT. It encodes CASSSLRGSGTEAFF.